The source of this T cell receptor beta chain is a study of radiation and T cells in renal cell carcinoma. Study-level findings and limits: Compared with controls, irradiated tumors had more, larger dominant CDR3 motifs.

As concerns this clone: The target antigen is unknown.

Treatment reported: 15 Gy SBRT to primary tumor, nephrectomy 4 weeks later. Losses at the gene ends were 1 base for V and 4 bases for J; bases not matched to a gene: 5. This CDR3 region has 15 residues. Germline V gene data show CDR1 as SGHTA and CDR2 as FQGNSA. Clones were sequenced by immunoSEQ multiplex PCR, and TCRdb holds only the in-frame ones, with some missing. The data show 15,000 to 20,000 clones, with less than 65% seen just once and 12% held by the top ten. The rearrangement links TRBV7-2 to TRBJ2-3; 7 bases are a match to TRBD2. The TCR was taken from a middle-aged man with renal cell carcinoma. The sample in question was tumor tissue, obtained from a patient whose treatment included radiotherapy and nephrectomy. The CDR3 spells CASSLVWDYADTQYF. CDR3 bases: TGTGCCAGCAGCTTAGTTTGGGACTATGCAGATACGCAGTATTTT.